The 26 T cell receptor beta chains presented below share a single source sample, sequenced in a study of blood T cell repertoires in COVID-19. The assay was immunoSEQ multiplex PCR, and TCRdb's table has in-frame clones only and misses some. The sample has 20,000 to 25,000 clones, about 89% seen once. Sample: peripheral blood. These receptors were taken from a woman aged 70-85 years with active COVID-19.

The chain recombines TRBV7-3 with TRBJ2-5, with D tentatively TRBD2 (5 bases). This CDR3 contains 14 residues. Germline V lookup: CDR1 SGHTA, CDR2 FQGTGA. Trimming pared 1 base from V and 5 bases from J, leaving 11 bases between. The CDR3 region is CASSLSGPRETQYF. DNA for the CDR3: TGTGCCAGCAGCTTAAGCGGGCCGCGGGAGACCCAGTACTTC. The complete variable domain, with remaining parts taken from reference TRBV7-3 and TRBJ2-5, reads GAGVSQTPSNKVTEKGKYVELRCDPISGHTALYWYRQSLGQGPEFLIYFQGTGAADDSGLPNDRFFAVRPEGSVSTLKIQRTERGDSAVYLCASSLSGPRETQYFGPGTRLLVL.

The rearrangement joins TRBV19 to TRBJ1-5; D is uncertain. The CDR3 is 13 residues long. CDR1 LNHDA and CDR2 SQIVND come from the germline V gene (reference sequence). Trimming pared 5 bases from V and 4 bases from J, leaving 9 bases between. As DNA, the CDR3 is TGTGCCAGTAGTGTAGGGCTGAATCAGCCCCAGCATTTT. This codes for CASSVGLNQPQHF. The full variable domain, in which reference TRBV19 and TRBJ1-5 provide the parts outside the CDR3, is DGGITQSPKYLFRKEGQNVTLSCEQNLNHDAMYWYRQDPGQGLRLIYYSQIVNDFQKGDIAEGYSVSREKKESFPLTVTSAQKNPTAFYLCASSVGLNQPQHFGDGTRLSIL.

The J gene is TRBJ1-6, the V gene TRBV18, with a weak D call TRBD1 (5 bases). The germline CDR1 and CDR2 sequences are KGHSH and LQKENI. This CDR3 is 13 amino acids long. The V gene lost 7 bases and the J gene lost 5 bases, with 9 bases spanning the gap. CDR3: CASCMTDNSPLHF. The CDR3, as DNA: TGTGCCAGCTGCATGACAGATAATTCACCCCTCCACTTT. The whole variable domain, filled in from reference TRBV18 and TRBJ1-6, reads NAGVMQNPRHLVRRRGQEARLRCSPMKGHSHVYWYRQLPEEGLKFMVYLQKENIIDESGMPKERFSAEFPKEGPSILRIQQVVRGDSAAYFCASCMTDNSPLHFGNGTRLTVT.

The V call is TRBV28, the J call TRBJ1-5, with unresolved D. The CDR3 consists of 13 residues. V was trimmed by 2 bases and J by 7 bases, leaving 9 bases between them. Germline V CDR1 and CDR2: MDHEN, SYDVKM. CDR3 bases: TGTGCCAGCAGTTTAATCCCGGGGCAGCCCCAGCATTTT. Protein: CASSLIPGQPQHF. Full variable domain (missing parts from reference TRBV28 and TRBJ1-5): DVKVTQSSRYLVKRTGEKVFLECVQDMDHENMFWYRQDPGLGLRLIYFSYDVKMKEKGDIPEGYSVSREKKERFSLILESASTNQTSMYLCASSLIPGQPQHFGDGTRLSIL.

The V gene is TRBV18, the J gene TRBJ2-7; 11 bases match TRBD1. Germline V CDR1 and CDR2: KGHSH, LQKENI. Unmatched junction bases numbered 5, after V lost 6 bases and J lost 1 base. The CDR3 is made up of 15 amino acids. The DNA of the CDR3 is TGTGCCAGCTCGCTCGGACAGGGGGCGTCCTACGAGCAGTACTTC. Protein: CASSLGQGASYEQYF.

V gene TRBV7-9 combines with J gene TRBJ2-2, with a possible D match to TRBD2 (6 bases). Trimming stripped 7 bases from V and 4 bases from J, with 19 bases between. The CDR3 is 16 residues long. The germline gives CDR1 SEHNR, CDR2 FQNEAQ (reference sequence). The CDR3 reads CASTTAGTPRTGELFF. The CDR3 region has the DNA TGTGCCAGCACCACAGCCGGGACTCCACGCACCGGGGAGCTGTTTTTT.

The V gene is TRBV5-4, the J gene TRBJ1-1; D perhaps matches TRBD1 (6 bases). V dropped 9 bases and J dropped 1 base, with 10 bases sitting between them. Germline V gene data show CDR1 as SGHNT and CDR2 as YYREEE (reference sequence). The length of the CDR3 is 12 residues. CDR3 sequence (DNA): TGTGCCACACAGGGAGCGAACACTGAAGCTTTCTTT. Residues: CATQGANTEAFF.

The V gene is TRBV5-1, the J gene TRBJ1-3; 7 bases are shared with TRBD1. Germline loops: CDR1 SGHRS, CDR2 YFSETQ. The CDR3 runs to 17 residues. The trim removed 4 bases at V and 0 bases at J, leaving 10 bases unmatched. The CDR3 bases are TGCGCCAGCAGCCAAACCCAGGGGGGCCCCTCTGGAAACACCATATATTTT. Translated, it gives CASSQTQGGPSGNTIYF.

The CDR3 DNA reads as TGTGCCAGCAGCTTGTCTCTCTCTGGAAACACCATATATTTT. It encodes CASSLSLSGNTIYF. This chain uses TRBV7-2 with TRBJ1-3; D is uncertain. V gave up 3 bases and J gave up 0 bases, with 6 bases separating them. The germline V gene has CDR1 SGHTA and CDR2 FQGNSA. CDR3 length: 14 amino acids. Complete variable domain (other parts from reference TRBV7-2 and TRBJ1-3): GAGVSQSPSNKVTEKGKDVELRCDPISGHTALYWYRQSLGQGLEFLIYFQGNSAPDKSGLPSDRFSAERTGGSVSTLTIQRTQQEDSAVYLCASSLSLSGNTIYFGEGSWLTVV.

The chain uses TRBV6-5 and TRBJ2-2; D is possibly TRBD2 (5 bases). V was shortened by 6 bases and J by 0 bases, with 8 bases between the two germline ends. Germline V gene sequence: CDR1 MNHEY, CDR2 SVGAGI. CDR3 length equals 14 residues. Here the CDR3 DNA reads TGTGCCAGCAGGCTCGGGGCGAACACCGGGGAGCTGTTTTTT. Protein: CASRLGANTGELFF.

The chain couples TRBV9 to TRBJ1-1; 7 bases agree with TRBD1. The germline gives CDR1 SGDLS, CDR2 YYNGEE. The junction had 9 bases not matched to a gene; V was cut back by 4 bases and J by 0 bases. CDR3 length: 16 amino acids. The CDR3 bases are TGTGCCAGCAGCCCCCGGGAGGGGGCGATGAACACTGAAGCTTTCTTT. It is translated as CASSPREGAMNTEAFF. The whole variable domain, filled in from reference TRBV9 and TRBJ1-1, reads DSGVTQTPKHLITATGQRVTLRCSPRSGDLSVYWYQQSLDQGLQFLIQYYNGEERAKGNILERFSAQQFPDLHSELNLSSLELGDSALYFCASSPREGAMNTEAFFGQGTRLTVV.

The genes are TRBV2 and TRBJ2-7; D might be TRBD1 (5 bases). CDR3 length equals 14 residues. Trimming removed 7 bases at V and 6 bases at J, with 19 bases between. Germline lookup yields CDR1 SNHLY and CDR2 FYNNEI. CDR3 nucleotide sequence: TGTGCCAGCACCGAATGGGGCTTCCGAGGCGAGCAGTACTTC. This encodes CASTEWGFRGEQYF.

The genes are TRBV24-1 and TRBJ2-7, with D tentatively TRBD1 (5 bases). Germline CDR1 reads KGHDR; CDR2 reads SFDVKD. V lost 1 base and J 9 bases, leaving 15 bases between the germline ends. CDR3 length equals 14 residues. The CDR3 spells CATSDFSQGGRQYF. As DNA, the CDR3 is TGTGCCACCAGTGATTTCTCTCAGGGCGGTAGGCAGTACTTC.

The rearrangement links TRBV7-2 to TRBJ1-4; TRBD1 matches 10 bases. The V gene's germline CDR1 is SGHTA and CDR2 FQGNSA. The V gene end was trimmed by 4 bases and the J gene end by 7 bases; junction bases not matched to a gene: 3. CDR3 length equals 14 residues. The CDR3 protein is CASSYDRGREKLFF. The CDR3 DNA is TGTGCCAGCAGCTATGACAGGGGGCGTGAAAAACTGTTTTTT.

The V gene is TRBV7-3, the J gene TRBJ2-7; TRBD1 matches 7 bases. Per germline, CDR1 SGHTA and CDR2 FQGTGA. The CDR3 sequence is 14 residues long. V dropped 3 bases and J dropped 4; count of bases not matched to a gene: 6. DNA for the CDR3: TGTGCCAGCAGCTTGAACAGGGGCGATTACGAGCAGTACTTC. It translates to CASSLNRGDYEQYF.

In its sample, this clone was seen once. In DNA form, the CDR3 reads TGTGCCAGCAGACCTAGCGGGGGGGGGACCAATGAGCAGTTCTTC. This codes for CASRPSGGGTNEQFF. V gene TRBV6-2 or TRBV6-3 combines with J gene TRBJ2-1; TRBD2 aligns across 12 bases. The CDR3 loop spans 15 amino acids. Trimming cost V 6 bases and J 6 bases; bases outside gene matches: 6. Germline V gene data show CDR1 as MNHEY and CDR2 as SVGEGT.

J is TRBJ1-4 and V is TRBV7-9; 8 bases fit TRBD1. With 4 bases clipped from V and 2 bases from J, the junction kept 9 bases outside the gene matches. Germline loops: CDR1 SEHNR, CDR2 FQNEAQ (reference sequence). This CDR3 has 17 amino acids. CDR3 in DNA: TGTGCCAGCAGCTCCCTCGACAGGGGAGGGACTAATGAAAAACTGTTTTTT. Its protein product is CASSSLDRGGTNEKLFF.

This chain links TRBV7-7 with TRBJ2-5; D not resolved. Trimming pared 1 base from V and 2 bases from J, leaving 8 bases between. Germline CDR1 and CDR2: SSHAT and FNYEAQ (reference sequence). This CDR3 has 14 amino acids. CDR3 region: CASSLGLLQETQYF. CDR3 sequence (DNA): TGTGCCAGCAGCTTAGGACTGCTTCAAGAGACCCAGTACTTC.

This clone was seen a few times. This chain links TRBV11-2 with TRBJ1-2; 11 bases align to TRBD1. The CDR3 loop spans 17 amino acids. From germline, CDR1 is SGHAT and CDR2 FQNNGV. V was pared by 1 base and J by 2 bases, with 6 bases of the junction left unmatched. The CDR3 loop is CASSLGYRDRGNYGYTF. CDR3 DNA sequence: TGTGCCAGCAGCTTAGGATACCGGGACAGGGGGAACTATGGCTACACCTTC.

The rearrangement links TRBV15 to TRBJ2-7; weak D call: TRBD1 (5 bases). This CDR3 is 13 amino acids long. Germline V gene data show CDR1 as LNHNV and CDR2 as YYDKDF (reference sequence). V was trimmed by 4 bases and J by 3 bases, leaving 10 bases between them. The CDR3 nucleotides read TGTGCCACCAGCATGGGGCCGAGCTACGAGCAGTACTTC. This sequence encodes CATSMGPSYEQYF. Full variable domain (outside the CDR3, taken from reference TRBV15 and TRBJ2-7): DAMVIQNPRYQVTQFGKPVTLSCSQTLNHNVMYWYQQKSSQAPKLLFHYYDKDFNNEADTPDNFQSRRPNTSFCFLDIRSPGLGDTAMYLCATSMGPSYEQYFGPGTRLTVT.

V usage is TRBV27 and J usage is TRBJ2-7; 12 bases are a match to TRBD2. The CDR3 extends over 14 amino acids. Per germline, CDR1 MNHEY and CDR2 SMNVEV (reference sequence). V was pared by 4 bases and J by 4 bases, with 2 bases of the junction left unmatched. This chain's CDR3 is CASSWTSGVYEQYF. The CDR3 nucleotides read TGTGCCAGCAGTTGGACTAGCGGGGTGTACGAGCAGTACTTC.

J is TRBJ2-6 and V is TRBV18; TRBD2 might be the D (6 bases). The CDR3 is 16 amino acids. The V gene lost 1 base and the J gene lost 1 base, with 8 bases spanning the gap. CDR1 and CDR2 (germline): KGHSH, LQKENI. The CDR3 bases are TGTGCCAGCTCACCACTGGCGGGGTCTGGGGCCAACGTCCTGACTTTC. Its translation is CASSPLAGSGANVLTF.

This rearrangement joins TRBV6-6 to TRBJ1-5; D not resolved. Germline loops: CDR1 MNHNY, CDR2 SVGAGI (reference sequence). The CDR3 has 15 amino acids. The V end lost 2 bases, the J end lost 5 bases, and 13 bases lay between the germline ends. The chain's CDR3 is CASSYGSGLDQPQHF. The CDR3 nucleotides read TGTGCCAGCAGTTACGGGTCGGGTTTGGATCAGCCCCAGCATTTT.

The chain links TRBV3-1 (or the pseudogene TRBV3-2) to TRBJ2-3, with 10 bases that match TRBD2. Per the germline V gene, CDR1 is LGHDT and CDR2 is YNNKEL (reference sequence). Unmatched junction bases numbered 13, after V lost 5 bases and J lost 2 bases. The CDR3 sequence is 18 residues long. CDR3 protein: CASSAYVASGGLTDTQYF. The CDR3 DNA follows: TGTGCCAGCAGCGCCTACGTGGCTAGCGGGGGACTCACAGATACGCAGTATTTT.

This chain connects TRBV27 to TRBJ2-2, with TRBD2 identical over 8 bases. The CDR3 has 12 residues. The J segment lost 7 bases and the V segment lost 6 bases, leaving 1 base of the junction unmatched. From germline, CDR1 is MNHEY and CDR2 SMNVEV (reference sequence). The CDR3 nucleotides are TGTGCCAGCAGACGGGGGGGCGGGGAGCTGTTTTTT. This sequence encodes CASRRGGGELFF.

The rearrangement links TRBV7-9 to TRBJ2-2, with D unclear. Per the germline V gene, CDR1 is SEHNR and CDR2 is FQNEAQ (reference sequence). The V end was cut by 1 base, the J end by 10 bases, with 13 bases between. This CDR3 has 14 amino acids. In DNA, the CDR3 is TGTGCCAGCAGCTTAGTAGATAGCCGGATGGAGCTGTTTTTT. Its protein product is CASSLVDSRMELFF.